This TCR beta chain was recorded in a study of vaccination and CD4 T cells after COVID-19. Study context: The makeup of the convalescents was six males and four females, two of them Hispanic. Points from the study as a whole: Convalescent patients were relatively few, and early post-infection timepoints were missing.

The Oncomine TCR Beta short-read assay was applied to DNA of cultured CD4+ T cells. TCRdb re-called the PCR reads through MiXCR, storing one row per CDR3 protein. The sample contains about 14,000 distinct CDR3 sequences, about 55% of which appear only once. Details on this clonotype: Antigen specificity is unknown.

Regarding treatment: roughly 10-day PBMC culture with coronavirus spike peptide pools or control peptides (ViraFEST assay). Germline V CDR1 and CDR2: GTSNPN, SVGIG (reference sequence). This CDR3 is built from 12 residues. V lost 0 bases, J lost 14 bases, and 5 bases stayed unmatched. The rearrangement links TRBV30 to TRBJ2-3; TRBD2 aligns across 10 bases. The sequence came from a human donor who had recovered from COVID-19. The material was CD4+ T cells from blood, cultured in vitro, obtained before SARS-CoV-2 vaccination. CDR3 protein: CAWSVAGGLRYF. The CDR3 DNA sequence: TGTGCCTGGAGTGTAGCGGGAGGGCTACGGTATTTT.